Sequencing of this T cell receptor beta chain was carried out in a study of a mutant IDH1 vaccine in newly diagnosed glioma. Study-wide context: Patients got radiotherapy, temozolomide, or both beforehand, and most got both.

As for time point: baseline, week 1 (first vaccination visit). The treatment was: pre-vaccination baseline after standard-of-care therapy. Astrocytomas found in donors were new, WHO grade 3 or 4, IDH1-mutant and ATRX-lost. The assay was immunoSEQ multiplex PCR, and TCRdb's table has in-frame clones only and misses some. This table has 23,000 or so clones, approximately 90% appearing once. Comment on this clone: Its antigen is as yet unknown.

General observations from the study: Evidence of vaccine-induced immune responses was documented in around 93% of patients. Alterations occurring in top peripheral T cell clonotypes seemed unrelated to pseudoprogression.

CDR3 length: 14 residues. The V gene's germline CDR1 is ENHRY and CDR2 SYGVKD. The germline V and J ends were trimmed by 0 bases and 6 bases, with 10 bases remaining between them. The TCR originated in a man aged 25 to 45 with glioma. The chain couples TRBV10-3 to TRBJ2-3; D not certain. The sequences come from PBMCs, collected from a glioma patient treated with radiotherapy, temozolomide or both. CDR3 region: CAISESTSLDTQYF. The CDR3 DNA sequence: TGTGCCATCAGTGAGTCGACCTCCCTGGATACGCAGTATTTT.